This entry describes one TCR beta chain. Authors' methods: Counts of nucleated cells, estimated from reference gene primer amplification, were obtained. Method: immunoSEQ multiplex PCR; TCRdb's copy keeps in-frame clones and lacks some. The V and J calls and clone size were taken over from that table, and D and trimming were inferred from the DNA. Here the sample spans more than 250,000 clones, over 70% being singletons. These data are taken from a study of blood T cell repertoires in COVID-19. Study-wide background: Some COVID-19 samples were acute and others convalescent; all came from the United States, Italy and Spain. The cDNA or gDNA used as material had been derived from T cells, B-cell-depleted T cells, or PBMCs.

Deletions cut 0 bases from V and 2 bases from J, with 12 bases between. CDR3 length: 17 amino acids. CDR1 and CDR2 (germline): SGHTS, YDEGEE. The receptor was derived from a human donor in a cohort sampled during active COVID-19. The sequenced material came from peripheral blood. The rearrangement links TRBV5-8 to TRBJ1-6; no definite D call. DNA for the CDR3: TGTGCCAGCAGCTTGGTCATGTCAGCGACCTATAATTCACCCCTCCACTTT. It codes for CASSLVMSATYNSPLHF.